These 17 T cell receptor beta chains were all obtained from the same sample, sequenced in a study of cytomegalovirus exposure and HLA in healthy donors. The primer mix had 60 Vbeta and 13 Jbeta primers. Assay used: immunoSEQ multiplex PCR; TCRdb lists only in-frame clones, some missing. This table has about 50,000 clones, more than 60% appearing once. Sequencing was performed on PBMCs. These receptor sequences come from a woman aged 40 to 50 in good health and CMV-seropositive.

CDR3 protein: CASRGGAFYEQYF. In DNA, the CDR3 is TGTGCCAGCCGCGGGGGGGCCTTCTACGAGCAGTACTTC. V and J are TRBV7-2 and TRBJ2-7, with 9 bases that match TRBD2. The V gene end was trimmed by 8 bases and the J gene end by 3 bases; junction bases not matched to a gene: 5. CDR3 length: 13 residues. CDR1 and CDR2 from the germline V gene are SGHTA and FQGNSA.

The chain has TRBV6-1 and TRBJ2-1, with D unclear. This CDR3 has 13 amino acids. CDR1 and CDR2 (germline): MNHNS, SASEGT. The V end lost 5 bases, the J end lost 6 bases, and 11 bases lay between the germline ends. The CDR3 DNA reads as TGTGCCAGCAGTTCCTCAGGAATCAATGAGCAGTTCTTC. Translated: CASSSSGINEQFF.

Only a few counts were recorded for this clone. The rearrangement joins TRBV19 to TRBJ1-5, with 8 nucleotides matching TRBD1. There are 15 residues in the CDR3. J gave up 6 bases and V 2 bases, and 6 bases lay outside the gene matches. CDR1 is LNHDA, CDR2 SQIVND, per germline (reference sequence). The CDR3, as DNA: TGTGCCAGTAGTATACAGCAGGGGGCTGTTCAGCCCCAGCATTTT. This encodes CASSIQQGAVQPQHF.

This clone came up once. The chain joins TRBV6-4 to TRBJ2-1; 10 bases agree with TRBD2. This CDR3 comprises 16 residues. With V trimmed by 3 bases and J by 6 bases, 8 bases remained unmatched. Germline V gives CDR1 MRHNA, CDR2 SNTAGT. The CDR3 region has the DNA TGTGCCAGCAGTGAAGAAAGCGGGGGGGCTGTCAATGAGCAGTTCTTC. This translates into CASSEESGGAVNEQFF.

The V and J genes are TRBV7-2 and TRBJ2-4; the match to TRBD1 covers 8 bases. V trimming: 5 bases; J trimming: 5 bases; junction bases outside the gene matches: 2. Germline V lookup: CDR1 SGHTA, CDR2 FQGNSA. The CDR3 covers 13 residues. The DNA of the CDR3 is TGTGCCAGCAGCCCGGGACAGGAAAACATTCAGTACTTC. Encoded protein: CASSPGQENIQYF.

The gene calls are TRBV11-2 and TRBJ2-5; the D is unclear. V lost 6 bases and J lost 5, with 19 bases in between. The CDR3 is 15 amino acids. From germline, CDR1 is SGHAT and CDR2 FQNNGV. In DNA, the CDR3 is TGTGCCAGCAGACTTAGCCCCTTTGCTGTTGAGACCCAGTACTTC. Translating gives CASRLSPFAVETQYF.

The V and J genes are TRBV6-6 and TRBJ2-4, with TRBD2 matching over 7 bases. CDR1 and CDR2 from the germline V gene are MNHNY and SVGAGI (reference sequence). This CDR3 is 14 amino acids long. After removal of 6 bases from V and 3 bases from J, the junction contained 5 bases not matched to a gene. CDR3 protein: CASSTSGGKNIQYF. As DNA, the CDR3 is TGTGCCAGCAGCACCTCGGGGGGCAAAAACATTCAGTACTTC.

This sequence joins TRBV19 and TRBJ2-7; weak D call: TRBD1 (5 bases). The CDR3 has 13 amino acids. Germline V CDR1 and CDR2: LNHDA, SQIVND (reference sequence). V dropped 5 bases and J dropped 4 bases, with 12 bases sitting between them. CDR3 loop: CASSEGRAYEQYF. The CDR3 nucleotides are TGTGCCAGTAGTGAAGGCAGGGCGTACGAGCAGTACTTC. The whole variable domain, filled in from reference TRBV19 and TRBJ2-7, reads DGGITQSPKYLFRKEGQNVTLSCEQNLNHDAMYWYRQDPGQGLRLIYYSQIVNDFQKGDIAEGYSVSREKKESFPLTVTSAQKNPTAFYLCASSEGRAYEQYFGPGTRLTVT.

The J gene is TRBJ2-7, the V gene TRBV5-1, with 10 bases lining up with TRBD2. Germline CDR1 and CDR2: SGHRS and YFSETQ. V lost 0 bases to trimming and J lost 6 bases; unmatched junction nucleotides: 6. CDR3 length: 15 amino acids. Here the CDR3 reads CASSLALAGAPEQYF. The CDR3 DNA follows: TGCGCCAGCAGCTTGGCCCTAGCGGGGGCCCCCGAGCAGTACTTC.

There are a few counts of this clone. V is TRBV7-9 and J is TRBJ1-2; a possible D gene is TRBD1 (6 bases). Germline V CDR1 and CDR2: SEHNR, FQNEAQ (reference sequence). The V end was cut by 3 bases, the J end by 4 bases, with 15 bases between. This CDR3 is 15 amino acids long. CDR3 sequence reads: CASSFPGGGAYGYTF. CDR3 nucleotides: TGTGCCAGCAGCTTTCCGGGCGGGGGGGCCTATGGCTACACCTTC.

This chain joins TRBV7-8 and TRBJ2-1, with D possibly TRBD2 on 6 matching bases. The V end was cut by 2 bases, the J end by 2 bases, with 19 bases between. Germline CDR1 reads SGHVS; CDR2 reads FQNEAQ. The CDR3 length is 18 residues. The CDR3 here is CASSLSVWSGSTYNEQFF. CDR3 bases: TGTGCCAGCAGCTTATCTGTGTGGAGCGGGTCTACCTACAATGAGCAGTTCTTC.

The V and J genes are TRBV6-1 and TRBJ2-7; D call uncertain. Trimming removed 0 bases from V and 0 bases from J, with 9 bases in between. Germline values: CDR1 MNHNS, CDR2 SASEGT. This CDR3 is 15 amino acids long. The CDR3 sequence is CASSEARGSSYEQYF. DNA for the CDR3: TGTGCCAGCAGTGAAGCCCGAGGTAGCTCCTACGAGCAGTACTTC.

The chain employs TRBV20-1 and TRBJ1-2; D not certain. CDR3 length: 10 amino acids. V lost 1 base and J 8 bases, leaving 5 bases between the germline ends. CDR1 and CDR2 (germline): DFQATT, SNEGSKA (reference sequence). The CDR3 loop is CSARGAGYTF. In nucleotides, the CDR3 is TGCAGTGCTAGAGGGGCCGGCTACACCTTC.

This chain links TRBV10-2 with TRBJ2-7, with a weak D call TRBD1 (5 bases). Germline-derived CDR1 and CDR2 are WSHSY and SAAADI. CDR3 length equals 16 residues. V was clipped by 3 bases and J by 5 bases, with 20 bases between them. CDR3 DNA: TGCGCCAGCAGTGACCCGGTGAAAGGGGTGGCCCACGAGCAGTACTTC. This encodes CASSDPVKGVAHEQYF.

Only one count was recorded for this clone. The V gene is TRBV28, the J gene TRBJ1-1; the match to TRBD1 covers 9 bases. The trim removed 5 bases at V and 1 base at J, leaving 17 bases unmatched. This CDR3 has 19 residues. CDR1 and CDR2 (germline): MDHEN, SYDVKM. CDR3 amino acids: CASSVDPAGQGEGNTEAFF. As DNA, the CDR3 is TGTGCCAGCAGTGTGGATCCCGCGGGACAGGGAGAGGGGAACACTGAAGCTTTCTTT.

The chain employs TRBV5-4 and TRBJ2-7, with 11 positions matching TRBD1. The CDR3 sequence is 18 residues long. V lost 2 bases, J lost 2 bases, and 12 bases stayed unmatched. CDR1 and CDR2 from the germline V gene are SGHNT and YYREEE (reference sequence). This chain's CDR3 is CASSLPAGGQGAAYEQYF. The CDR3 region has the DNA TGTGCCAGCAGCTTACCGGCAGGAGGACAGGGGGCCGCCTACGAGCAGTACTTC.

The gene calls are TRBV6-4 and TRBJ1-6; D remains unclear. V was clipped by 4 bases and J by 12 bases, with 16 bases between them. CDR1 and CDR2 (germline): MRHNA, SNTAGT. The CDR3 covers 14 residues. The CDR3 region has the DNA TGTGCCAGCAGTGTCGAGTCCGGAGTAAAACCCCTCCACTTT. It yields the protein CASSVESGVKPLHF.